The 26 T cell receptor beta chains given below trace back to one sample, sequenced in a study of T cell responses to AZD1222 COVID-19 vaccine. Profiling relied on immunoSEQ multiplex PCR, and the TCRdb table lists in-frame clones only, not all of them. The sample lists about 140,000 clones, 90% to 95% seen once, with approximately 6.9% in the top ten. Sequenced material: peripheral blood, taken 28 days after the second AZD1222 dose. These receptors all come from an adult who received the AZD1222 COVID-19 vaccine.

In its sample, this clone was seen a few times. This chain connects TRBV7-9 to TRBJ2-7; D might be TRBD1 (5 bases). CDR1 and CDR2 from the germline V gene are SEHNR and FQNEAQ (reference sequence). Trimming took 3 bases from V and 0 from J, leaving 9 bases between them. The CDR3 extends over 14 amino acids. The CDR3 protein is CASSFTTGSYEQYF. CDR3 nucleotides: TGTGCCAGCAGCTTTACTACAGGCTCCTACGAGCAGTACTTC.

The genes are TRBV12-5 and TRBJ2-2; 8 bases agree with TRBD1. The V gene's germline CDR1 is LGHNT and CDR2 FRNRAP. The CDR3 consists of 15 residues. J lost 4 bases, V lost 2 bases, and 3 bases had no gene match. In DNA, the CDR3 is TGTGCTAGTGGTTTGTCCACAGGGGGCACCGGGGAGCTGTTTTTT. Translation: CASGLSTGGTGELFF.

The chain has TRBV5-1 and TRBJ2-3; 7 nucleotides match TRBD1. Germline V gene sequence: CDR1 SGHRS, CDR2 YFSETQ. V lost 1 base to trimming and J lost 1 base; unmatched junction nucleotides: 3. The CDR3 has 15 amino acids. The CDR3 reads CASSLWGQRTDTQYF. The DNA for the CDR3 is TGCGCCAGCAGCTTGTGGGGACAGCGCACAGATACGCAGTATTTT.

The chain is built from TRBV18 and TRBJ1-2, with 11 bases fitting TRBD1. There are 14 residues in the CDR3. Germline V gene sequence: CDR1 KGHSH, CDR2 LQKENI. Germline trimming cut 6 bases from V and 4 bases from J; bases unmatched to any gene: 4. The CDR3: CASSAGTGGYGYTF. DNA for the CDR3: TGTGCCAGCTCCGCCGGGACAGGGGGCTATGGCTACACCTTC.

The J gene is TRBJ1-5, the V gene TRBV4-1, with D perhaps TRBD1 (5 bases). The CDR3 is made up of 15 amino acids. The V gene lost 2 bases and the J gene lost 2 bases, with 10 bases spanning the gap. Germline-derived CDR1 and CDR2 are MGHRA and YSYEKL. The CDR3 DNA reads as TGCGCCAGCAGCCAACATGAACAGGGCAATCAGCCCCAGCATTTT. Its protein product is CASSQHEQGNQPQHF.

J is TRBJ2-5 and V is TRBV5-1; D is perhaps TRBD2 (6 bases). Germline lookup yields CDR1 SGHRS and CDR2 YFSETQ. CDR3 length equals 14 residues. V was shortened by 0 bases and J by 2 bases, with 8 bases between the two germline ends. CDR3 region: CASSLGLEQETQYF. The DNA of the CDR3 is TGCGCCAGCAGCTTGGGACTAGAGCAAGAGACCCAGTACTTC.

The V gene is TRBV27, the J gene TRBJ1-6; a possible D gene is TRBD1 (5 bases). Germline CDR1 reads MNHEY; CDR2 reads SMNVEV (reference sequence). CDR3 size: 14 residues. Trimming took off 6 bases at V and 4 bases at J, with 10 bases between the two ends. The CDR3 protein is CASRGVGYNSPLHF. The CDR3 bases are TGTGCCAGCAGGGGGGTGGGATATAATTCACCCCTCCACTTT.

The chain has TRBV5-1 and TRBJ2-3; 8 nucleotides match TRBD2. This CDR3 comprises 14 residues. The V segment lost 5 bases and the J segment 7 bases; nucleotides outside the gene matches: 9. Germline V lookup: CDR1 SGHRS, CDR2 YFSETQ. The CDR3 reads CASSDGTSINTQYF. The CDR3 DNA reads as TGCGCCAGCAGTGACGGGACTAGTATCAATACGCAGTATTTT.

The chain combines TRBV7-9 with TRBJ2-2, with 8 bases lining up with TRBD2. V gave up 2 bases and J gave up 6 bases; unmatched junction bases: 8. This CDR3 has 16 amino acids. The germline V gene encodes CDR1 SEHNR and CDR2 FQNEAQ (reference sequence). CDR3 sequence (DNA): TGTGCCAGCAGCTTAAGTTCCCAACTAGCGGCCGGGGAGCTGTTTTTT. It codes for CASSLSSQLAAGELFF.

V and J are TRBV13 and TRBJ1-1; 9 bases are shared with TRBD1. The CDR3 loop spans 15 amino acids. With V trimmed by 5 bases and J by 5 bases, 9 bases remained unmatched. Germline values: CDR1 PRHDT, CDR2 FYEKMQ (reference sequence). CDR3 in amino acids: CASSRPTGGGTEAFF. DNA for the CDR3: TGTGCCAGCAGCCGACCGACAGGGGGAGGGACTGAAGCTTTCTTT.

This chain uses TRBV4-1 with TRBJ1-6; 9 nucleotides align to TRBD1. The CDR3 covers 15 residues. Looked up from germline, CDR1 is MGHRA and CDR2 is YSYEKL. The V segment lost 4 bases and the J segment 7 bases; nucleotides outside the gene matches: 5. The CDR3 sequence: CASSPHGTGNSPLHF. For the CDR3, the DNA is TGCGCCAGCAGCCCTCATGGGACAGGGAATTCACCCCTCCACTTT.

The chain has TRBV19 and TRBJ1-2, with unresolved D. Trimming left V 5 bases short and J 4 bases short, with 14 bases between. Germline V gene data show CDR1 as LNHDA and CDR2 as SQIVND (reference sequence). The CDR3 consists of 14 residues. The CDR3 region is CASSPLMGIYGYTF. The DNA for the CDR3 is TGTGCCAGTAGTCCCCTCATGGGGATCTATGGCTACACCTTC.

The V and J genes are TRBV29-1 and TRBJ1-2; a possible D gene is TRBD1 (5 bases). Trimming left V 6 bases short and J 8 bases short, with 16 bases between. Germline loops: CDR1 SQVTM, CDR2 ANQGSEA. This CDR3 has 12 residues. The CDR3 bases are TGCAGCGTCGCCGGGACCGGGGGAGGCTACACCTTC. This codes for CSVAGTGGGYTF.

The V gene is TRBV30, the J gene TRBJ2-3; TRBD2 matches at 7 bases. Germline V CDR1 and CDR2: GTSNPN, SVGIG (reference sequence). Unmatched junction bases numbered 3, after V lost 4 bases and J lost 2 bases. The CDR3 contains 13 residues. CDR3 DNA: TGTGCCTGGACGGGGGGAACCACAGATACGCAGTATTTT. It encodes CAWTGGTTDTQYF.

The chain links TRBV6-5 to TRBJ2-3; unclear D gene. V was trimmed by 4 bases and J by 9 bases, leaving 11 bases between them. The CDR3 covers 12 residues. Germline V gene data show CDR1 as MNHEY and CDR2 as SVGAGI. DNA for the CDR3: TGTGCCAGCAGTTCGCAGGCTTGGACGCAGTATTTT. Its translation is CASSSQAWTQYF.

The genes are TRBV19 and TRBJ2-1; 8 bases are shared with TRBD2. Losses at the gene ends were 0 bases for V and 9 bases for J; bases not matched to a gene: 10. CDR1 is LNHDA, CDR2 SQIVND, per germline (reference sequence). The CDR3 consists of 16 residues. In DNA form, the CDR3 reads TGTGCCAGTAGTATAGATATTGGACTAGCTAGGATTGAGCAGTTCTTC. It is translated as CASSIDIGLARIEQFF.

This clone appeared once. This sequence joins TRBV5-4 and TRBJ2-2; no definite D call. Looked up from germline, CDR1 is SGHNT and CDR2 is YYREEE (reference sequence). There are 16 residues in the CDR3. Between the trimmed V and J ends, which lost 0 bases and 1 base, there was a span of 10 bases. The CDR3 here is CASSLANVVNTGELFF. In nucleotides, the CDR3 is TGTGCCAGCAGCTTGGCCAATGTCGTGAACACCGGGGAGCTGTTTTTT.

This chain connects TRBV7-3 to TRBJ2-6; D ambiguous. The CDR3 sequence is 15 residues long. Germline V gene lookup returns CDR1 SGHTA and CDR2 FQGTGA. The V gene lost 5 bases and the J gene lost 0 bases, with 8 bases spanning the gap. As DNA, the CDR3 is TGTGCCAGCAGCGTCGGTACCTCTGGGGCCAACGTCCTGACTTTC. This codes for CASSVGTSGANVLTF.

The CDR3 loop is CASSVAVQETQYF. The CDR3 nucleotides read TGTGCCAGCAGCGTGGCGGTCCAAGAGACCCAGTACTTC. The chain employs TRBV9 and TRBJ2-5, with D unresolved. The CDR3 loop spans 13 amino acids. CDR1 SGDLS and CDR2 YYNGEE come from the germline V gene. Deletions cut 2 bases from V and 1 base from J, with 6 bases between.

This rearrangement joins TRBV9 to TRBJ1-6; no reliable D call. The CDR3 contains 15 residues. From germline, CDR1 is SGDLS and CDR2 YYNGEE. Trimming took off 0 bases at V and 9 bases at J, with 13 bases between the two ends. The CDR3 reads CASSVEAGLGSPLHF. The CDR3 nucleotides are TGTGCCAGCAGCGTAGAAGCAGGACTAGGTTCACCCCTCCACTTT.

The chain joins TRBV28 to TRBJ1-4; 11 positions match TRBD1. This CDR3 is built from 14 residues. Unmatched junction bases numbered 5, after V lost 6 bases and J lost 8 bases. The germline gives CDR1 MDHEN, CDR2 SYDVKM. The CDR3 loop is CASRGTGGGEKLFF. CDR3 DNA sequence: TGTGCCAGCAGGGGGACAGGGGGTGGCGAAAAACTGTTTTTT.

The chain has TRBV7-8 and TRBJ2-1, with TRBD2 as a possible D gene (5 bases). Germline CDR1 SGHVS, CDR2 FQNEAQ. V lost 5 bases and J 3 bases, leaving 11 bases between the germline ends. This CDR3 comprises 14 residues. CDR3 sequence reads: CASSPGEFYNEQFF. The CDR3, as DNA: TGTGCCAGCAGCCCCGGGGAGTTCTACAATGAGCAGTTCTTC.

The genes are TRBV9 and TRBJ2-1, with D unresolved. The CDR3 loop spans 14 amino acids. Germline V lookup: CDR1 SGDLS, CDR2 YYNGEE. The ends were cut back, 3 bases at V and 4 bases at J, with 11 bases in the middle. The CDR3: CASSGTLFYNEQFF. The CDR3 coding sequence is TGTGCCAGCAGCGGAACTTTGTTTTACAATGAGCAGTTCTTC.

This chain connects TRBV6-5 to TRBJ1-6, with D unresolved. CDR3 length: 16 residues. V lost 4 bases, J lost 5 bases, and 15 bases lay in between. Germline V gene lookup returns CDR1 MNHEY and CDR2 SVGAGI. The CDR3 DNA reads as TGTGCCAGCAGTTCCCTGGGCCCAATCAATAATTCACCCCTCCACTTT. Its translation: CASSSLGPINNSPLHF.

The chain combines TRBV30 with TRBJ1-1; no definite D call. V was shortened by 1 base and J by 4 bases, with 7 bases between the two germline ends. The CDR3 length is 12 residues. Per the germline V gene, CDR1 is GTSNPN and CDR2 is SVGIG (reference sequence). CDR3 loop: CAWSGGTTEAFF. As DNA, the CDR3 is TGTGCCTGGAGTGGGGGTACCACTGAAGCTTTCTTT.

The chain links TRBV7-9 to TRBJ1-1; 8 bases fit TRBD1. Germline CDR1 reads SEHNR; CDR2 reads FQNEAQ (reference sequence). V trimming: 4 bases; J trimming: 6 bases; junction bases outside the gene matches: 10. The CDR3 sequence is 15 residues long. The CDR3 loop is CASSSWTGRVAEAFF. CDR3 DNA: TGTGCCAGCAGCTCTTGGACAGGGAGGGTCGCTGAAGCTTTCTTT.